Listed below are T cell receptor beta chains from one sample, sequenced in a study of cytomegalovirus exposure and HLA in healthy donors. Generated by immunoSEQ multiplex PCR, the TCRdb table keeps only in-frame clones and is missing some. The sample includes 200,000 to 250,000 clones, over 80% of them seen just once. Material for sequencing was PBMCs. These TCRs come from a woman between 18 and 29 years old in good health and CMV-seronegative. Both conserved end residues are part of each CDR3. The D gene is left open where the match is weak. Clone size is stated in some rows and not others, as once, few, many or a class when expanded.

j_call d_call v_call clone_size cdr3_nt cdr3_aa
TRBJ2-1 NA TRBV6-1 once TGTGCCAGCAGTGATGTGACGTCTAGTGGGCAGTTCTTC CASSDVTSSGQFF
TRBJ1-2 NA TRBV4-1 NA TGCGCCAGCAGCCAAGATCGTGACAGGTTGTATGGCTACACCTTC CASSQDRDRLYGYTF
TRBJ1-5 NA TRBV19 NA TGTGCCACTTCCCCGGAGCAGCCCCAGCATTTT CATSPEQPQHF
TRBJ2-5 NA TRBV5-1 once TGCGCCAGCAGCTTGGGCAGCCAAGAGACCCAGTACTTC CASSLGSQETQYF
TRBJ2-3 NA TRBV7-9 NA TGTGCCAGCAGCTTCTTAGGGTCGGGAGAGGCCAGCACAGATACGCAGTATTTT CASSFLGSGEASTDTQYF
TRBJ2-7 TRBD1 TRBV6-6 NA TGTGCCAGCAGTTTCACAGGGGGCGCGTCATCCTACGAGCAGTACTTC CASSFTGGASSYEQYF
TRBJ2-1 TRBD1 TRBV28 NA TGTGCCACCCGGACAGGGTTGAGTCCCAATGAGCAGTTCTTC CATRTGLSPNEQFF
TRBJ2-1 NA TRBV5-1 NA TGCGCCAGCAGCTTGGACAGGGCGTACAATGAGCAGTTCTTC CASSLDRAYNEQFF
TRBJ2-3 NA TRBV27 NA TGTGCCAGCAGTCTCCTCAGGATTGGGGGGACGCCCCTCCCAGATACGCAGTATTTT CASSLLRIGGTPLPDTQYF
TRBJ1-2 NA TRBV27 NA TGTGCCAGCAGTTTGACAGGTTTTGGGTATGGCTACACCTTC CASSLTGFGYGYTF
TRBJ2-1 NA TRBV27 NA TGTGCCAGCAGTCCGACCCGGTCGGGTTACTACAATGAGCAGTTCTTC CASSPTRSGYYNEQFF
TRBJ2-1 TRBD2 TRBV9 NA TGTGCCAGCAGCGCACCCGATCGACTAGCGGGAGTAGACTACAATGAGCAGTTCTTC CASSAPDRLAGVDYNEQFF
TRBJ2-5 NA TRBV10-1 NA TGCGCCAGCAGTGAGCTCCCAGGGACCCAGTACTTC CASSELPGTQYF
TRBJ1-1 NA TRBV5-6 NA TGTGCCAGCAGCCCAGGGCCGCGGAACACTGAAGCTTTCTTT CASSPGPRNTEAFF
TRBJ2-7 NA TRBV5-4 NA TGTGCCAGCAGCGAACGCGGGAAGAGATCGGTCTACGAGCAGTACTTC CASSERGKRSVYEQYF
TRBJ1-4 TRBD1 TRBV6-1 NA TGTGCCAGCAGTGAAGAGGGGACAGTGAATGAAAAACTGTTTTTT CASSEEGTVNEKLFF
TRBJ1-1 NA TRBV19 few TGTGCCACCAGTGGTATATACATGAACACTGAAGCTTTCTTT CATSGIYMNTEAFF
TRBJ2-1 TRBD2 TRBV7-6 NA TGTGCCAGCAGCTTACGTTTTCAGACGGGAGGTCGCAATGAGCAGTTCTTC CASSLRFQTGGRNEQFF
TRBJ2-2 TRBD2 TRBV5-1 NA TGCGCCAGCAGCTTGGTGGCGACTAGCGGGAGACTGGTCGGGGAGCTGTTTTTT CASSLVATSGRLVGELFF
TRBJ2-2 NA TRBV5-4 NA TGTGCCAGCAGCTTGGAAGCCGCCGGGGAGCTGTTTTTT CASSLEAAGELFF
TRBJ1-2 NA TRBV6-1 many TGTGCCAGCAGCGCCAGGGGTCAGGGATATGGCTACACCTTC CASSARGQGYGYTF
TRBJ1-3 TRBD1 TRBV5-1 once TGCGCCAGCAGCTTGCGACAGGGGGAAGGAAACACCATATATTTT CASSLRQGEGNTIYF
TRBJ1-6 NA TRBV7-2 NA TGTGCCAGCAGCTTACCAGGGGTAACTTCACCCCTCCACTTT CASSLPGVTSPLHF
TRBJ2-1 NA TRBV6-6 NA TGTGCCAGCAGTTACGGATGGGGGGACAATGAGCAGTTCTTC CASSYGWGDNEQFF
TRBJ1-1 NA TRBV6-1 NA TGTGCCAGCAGTGTCAACAGGGACCGAACTGAAGCTTTCTTT CASSVNRDRTEAFF
TRBJ2-7 TRBD2 TRBV5-8 few TGTGCCAGCAGCCAGCGGGGGACTAGCCGCGAGCAGTACTTC CASSQRGTSREQYF
TRBJ1-1 TRBD1 TRBV15 NA TGTGCCACCAGCCCCAGGGGACGGGACAGGGTCAAGGGTCATGAAGCTTTCTTT CATSPRGRDRVKGHEAFF
TRBJ1-1 NA TRBV29-1 NA TGCAGCGTTGAGCCGAGGAGTGAAGCTTTCTTT CSVEPRSEAFF
TRBJ2-1 TRBD1 TRBV18 NA TGTGCCAGCTCTCCTAAACAGGGGAATGAGCAGTTCTTC CASSPKQGNEQFF
TRBJ1-1 NA TRBV7-9 NA TGTGCCAGCAGCCTGTCGACGGGGACTGAAGCTTTCTTT CASSLSTGTEAFF
TRBJ2-5 TRBD2 TRBV5-1 NA TGCGCCAGCAGCTCTCCCCCCAGCGGGAGAGAGGGGACCCAGTACTTC CASSSPPSGREGTQYF